This T cell receptor (beta chain) was sequenced for a study of shared clonotypes between healthy human individuals. A remark on this clone: The antigen remains undetermined.

Study-wide findings and caveats: Rarefaction showed sorted-subset sequencing was incomplete despite large depth. Clonotypes which were not shared had lower generation probabilities than clonotypes that all four donors shared.

Generated by immunoSEQ multiplex PCR, the TCRdb table keeps only in-frame clones and is missing some. The sample has approximately 600,000 clones; 85% to 95% are singletons. Cells designated naive CD8 were CD45RO-negative and were positively selected for CCR7, with terminally differentiated effector memory CD45RA+ cells excluded. The CDR3 extends over 13 amino acids. Deletions cut 3 bases from V and 5 bases from J, with 11 bases between. CDR1 SGHTS and CDR2 YDEGEE come from the germline V gene. This chain uses TRBV5-8 with TRBJ2-5; no clear D. This sequence originates from a young woman in good health. The sample taken for sequencing was naive CD8+ T cells sorted from blood. Here the CDR3 reads CASSYIEEETQYF. The CDR3 nucleotides are TGTGCCAGCAGCTACATTGAGGAGGAGACCCAGTACTTC.